The 15 T cell receptor beta chains below come from one sample, sequenced in a study of T cells in women clearing cervical HPV infection. The repertoire was sequenced with immunoSEQ multiplex PCR; TCRdb's copy has only in-frame clones and lacks some. The sample spans about 36,000 clones; the ten largest clones claim around 4%. The sample taken for sequencing was blood buffy coat. The receptors derive from a woman between 18 and 70 years old with a cervical HPV16 infection that either progressed to CIN3+ or cleared (not recorded which).

A note on this clone: The CDR3 goes on 3 residues after the read ends, and that part is filled in from the germline J gene. V usage is TRBV20-1 and J usage is TRBJ2-7; 10 nucleotides line up with TRBD1. CDR1 is DFQATT, CDR2 SNEGSKA, per germline (reference sequence). The CDR3 runs to 19 residues. V dropped 5 bases and J dropped 6; count of bases not matched to a gene: 25. Partial CDR3 DNA: TGCAGTGCTTCGCACTGGGGGACAGGGGTGAGTTCGATGGCGCCCGAG. Translating it yields CSASHWGTGVSSMAPE. The complete CDR3 sequence is CSASHWGTGVSSMAPEQYF.

To note about this clone: Read data end 3 residues before the CDR3 end; the end is taken from the germline J gene. The rearrangement joins TRBV19 to TRBJ1-5; tentative D call: TRBD1 (5 bases). Deletions cut 3 bases from V and 4 bases from J, with 10 bases between. The CDR3 totals 14 residues. Germline values: CDR1 LNHDA, CDR2 SQIVND (reference sequence). The chain's CDR3 is CASSINPGNQPQHF. The sequenced part of the CDR3 DNA is TGTGCCAGTAGTATCAACCCAGGGAATCAGCCC.

Points on this clone: The read finishes 3 residues shy of the CDR3 end, and the germline J gene is used to complete it. The rearrangement uses TRBV23-1 and TRBJ2-3; 7 bases align to TRBD1. TRBV23-1 is an ORF; its function is uncertain. Trimming took 2 bases from V and 7 from J; bases not matched to a gene: 15. CDR3 length: 17 residues. CDR3 region: CASSQIVNDRVKHTQYF. The DNA read from the CDR3 is TGCGCCAGCAGTCAAATTGTCAACGACAGGGTAAAACATACG.

To note about this clone: The read ends 3 residues shy of where the CDR3 ends; the end is completed using the germline J gene. This chain links TRBV7-2 with TRBJ2-3; D unclear. CDR1 is SGHTA, CDR2 FQGNSA, per germline. This CDR3 has 12 residues. Trimming shortened V by 1 base and J by 4 bases, and 3 bases separated the two germline ends. CDR3 protein: CASSLGPDTQYF. Partial CDR3 DNA: TGTGCCAGCAGCTTAGGGCCAGATACG.

Details on this clone: The read ends 3 residues before the CDR3 terminus; that terminus is restored from the germline J gene. The gene calls are TRBV20-1 and TRBJ2-1; D is perhaps TRBD2 (5 bases). Per the germline V gene, CDR1 is DFQATT and CDR2 is SNEGSKA (reference sequence). The CDR3 length is 12 residues. V lost 1 base and J lost 7, with 8 bases in between. The part of the CDR3 DNA that was read is TGCAGTGCTAGAGTGGTAGCGAATGAG. It specifies CSARVVANE. The entire CDR3 reads CSARVVANEQFF.

Worth noting for this clone: The CDR3 end falls 3 residues outside the read, so it is completed with the germline J gene. The chain is built from TRBV30 and TRBJ2-3; 11 nucleotides align to TRBD2. CDR3 size: 16 residues. V lost 8 bases and J lost 4; bases outside the gene matches: 14. The germline gives CDR1 GTSNPN, CDR2 SVGIG (reference sequence). CDR3 bases read: TGTGCCGAAAGGGTTGGGACTAGCGGTGAGCCAGATACG. This sequence encodes CAERVGTSGEPDT. The CDR3 reads in full as CAERVGTSGEPDTQYF.

Notes on this clone: The read ends 3 residues shy of where the CDR3 ends; the end is completed using the germline J gene. The chain carries TRBV28 and TRBJ1-2, with D maybe TRBD1 (5 bases). This CDR3 is 13 amino acids long. The V end lost 4 bases, the J end lost 5 bases, and 11 bases lay between the germline ends. CDR1 MDHEN and CDR2 SYDVKM come from the germline V gene. The CDR3 bases that were read are TGTGCCAGCAGTTCTACGACAGCGTATGGC. It yields the protein CASSSTTAYG. The whole CDR3 sequence reads CASSSTTAYGYTF.

About this clone: The sequenced fragment ends 3 residues before the CDR3 boundary, so the rest is inferred from the germline J gene. The chain combines TRBV19 with TRBJ2-3, with 15 nucleotides matching TRBD2. The CDR3 is 16 amino acids. Per the germline V gene, CDR1 is LNHDA and CDR2 is SQIVND (reference sequence). CDR3 DNA (partial): TGTGCCAGTAGTCCCCTCCCGGGACTAGCGGGGGGAACG. This sequence encodes CASSPLPGLAGGT. The full CDR3 protein reads CASSPLPGLAGGTQYF.

About this clone itself: The read terminates 3 residues before the CDR3 end, so the remaining end is supplied by the germline J gene. The chain uses TRBV30 and TRBJ1-5, with D possibly TRBD1 on 6 matching bases. The CDR3 spans 16 residues. CDR1 GTSNPN and CDR2 SVGIG come from the germline V gene (reference sequence). V was cut by 4 bases and J by 7 bases, with 23 bases left in between. CDR3 region: CAWNPPGGAWLQPQHF. Incomplete CDR3 DNA: TGTGCCTGGAACCCCCCGGGGGGCGCGTGGTTGCAGCCC.

A remark on this clone: The read stops 3 residues short of the end of the CDR3; the missing end is completed from the germline J gene. V is TRBV7-2 and J is TRBJ2-3; maybe TRBD1 (5 bases). CDR1 is SGHTA and CDR2 is FQGNSA in the germline V gene. This CDR3 has 13 residues. V lost 1 base to trimming and J lost 6 bases, with 8 bases between them. The sequenced CDR3 bases are TGTGCCAGCAGCTTAGAGGGGTGGGATACG. Its protein product is CASSLEGWDT. The CDR3, in full, reads CASSLEGWDTQYF.

The CDR3 is CAWYDPGQPSYEQYF. The CDR3 bases that were read are TGTGCCTGGTACGACCCGGGACAGCCGTCCTACGAG. The gene calls are TRBV30 and TRBJ2-7; TRBD1 matches at 7 bases. Read data end 3 residues before the CDR3 end; the end is taken from the germline J gene. The length of the CDR3 is 15 residues. Germline CDR1 and CDR2: GTSNPN and SVGIG (reference sequence). V lost 5 bases and J lost 1; bases outside the gene matches: 11.

Notes on this clone: The CDR3 end lies 3 residues beyond the end of the read and is filled in from the germline J gene. The chain has TRBV4-1 and TRBJ2-5, with 9 bases identical to TRBD2. Germline values: CDR1 MGHRA, CDR2 YSYEKL. V was pared by 4 bases and J by 3 bases, with 6 bases of the junction left unmatched. CDR3 length: 15 amino acids. The CDR3 sequence: CASSPRGGREETQYF. CDR3 bases read: TGCGCCAGCAGCCCGCGGGGCGGGAGGGAAGAGACC.

Concerning this clone itself: The CDR3 goes on 3 residues after the read ends, and that part is filled in from the germline J gene. The chain couples TRBV6-2 or TRBV6-3 to TRBJ2-1, with TRBD2 identical over 9 bases. Per germline, CDR1 MNHEY and CDR2 SVGEGT. This CDR3 is built from 16 residues. V lost 5 bases and J lost 8; bases outside the gene matches: 13. The CDR3 sequence is CASSSGGPPTNYEQFF. Incomplete CDR3 DNA: TGTGCCAGCAGTAGCGGGGGGCCCCCTACGAACTATGAG.

Partial CDR3 DNA: TGTGCCAGCAGCCCCGGGGGGGGTGCAGATACG. It specifies CASSPGGGADT. The entire CDR3 sequence reads CASSPGGGADTQYF. This sequence joins TRBV6-2 or TRBV6-3 and TRBJ2-3; 8 positions agree with TRBD2. The observed sequence ends 3 residues before the CDR3 terminus, with the missing tail filled in from the germline J gene. In germline, CDR1 is MNHEY, CDR2 SVGEGT. V shed 6 bases, J shed 4 bases, and the junction held 6 bases outside the gene matches. The CDR3 covers 14 residues.

Remarks on this clone: The read ends 3 residues early relative to the CDR3; the germline J gene fills the gap. The rearrangement uses TRBV2 and TRBJ2-5; 9 positions agree with TRBD2. Unmatched junction bases numbered 2, after V lost 6 bases and J lost 6 bases. In germline, CDR1 is SNHLY, CDR2 FYNNEI. This CDR3 is 12 amino acids long. CDR3 residues: CASRLAGKTQYF. The DNA read from the CDR3 is TGTGCCAGCAGGCTAGCGGGAAAGACC.